The clone carrying this T cell receptor beta chain was seen only a few times. The source of the sample is a study of beta chain features in type 1 diabetes. Expressed TCRB transcripts got sequenced, as all isolated RNA was reverse transcribed. The repertoire was sequenced with immunoSEQ multiplex PCR; TCRdb's copy has only in-frame clones and lacks some. The sample records hundreds of thousands of clones, 11% being singletons. The V and J ends lost 0 bases and 5 bases, in that order; junction bases with no gene match: 6. The germline CDR1 and CDR2 sequences are SGHNT and YYREEE (reference sequence). The CDR3 sequence is 15 residues long.

Sequencing input: naive CD4+ T cells from blood. The receptor's source is a woman aged 18-29 years in good health. The chain carries TRBV5-4 and TRBJ1-1; 8 bases line up with TRBD1. As DNA, the CDR3 is TGTGCCAGCAGCTTGGTTCAGGGGGCAGGGACTGAAGCTTTCTTT. Residues: CASSLVQGAGTEAFF. The full variable domain, with the rest looked up from reference TRBV5-4 and TRBJ1-1, is ETGVTQSPTHLIKTRGQQVTLRCSSQSGHNTVSWYQQALGQGPQFIFQYYREEENGRGNFPPRFSGLQFPNYSSELNVNALELDDSALYLCASSLVQGAGTEAFFGQGTRLTVV.